This T cell receptor beta chain was found in a study of blood T cell repertoires in COVID-19. For the study at large: COVID-19 samples from acute and convalescent phases originated in the United States, Italy and Spain. Sources were T cells, B-cell-depleted T cells, or PBMCs; the material itself was cDNA or gDNA.

Authors' analysis steps: Amplification of reference gene primers provided the estimated nucleated cell counts. The assay was immunoSEQ multiplex PCR, and TCRdb's table has in-frame clones only and misses some. The V and J calls and clone size come from that table; D and trimming were worked out from the DNA. The table records 80,000 or so clones, roughly 80% of them present only once. Germline V gives CDR1 SGHVS, CDR2 FQNEAQ. The CDR3 has 16 residues. Trimming removed 4 bases from V and 3 bases from J; junction bases left unmatched: 7. The chain recombines TRBV7-8 with TRBJ2-2; 8 bases fit TRBD2. The sample was peripheral blood. The receptor's source is a woman between 65 and 79 years old with acute or convalescent COVID-19. This CDR3 reads CASSSRLAGYTGELFF. In DNA form, the CDR3 reads TGTGCCAGCAGCTCCAGGCTAGCGGGCTACACCGGGGAGCTGTTTTTT.